The following is a TCR beta chain sequence with its context. Its antigen target is currently unknown. No base qualities exist here, and no much larger clone lies one base off it. This sample was included in a study of lymphopenia after photon versus proton radiotherapy (dated by TCRdb to the late 2010s). Notes on the research overall: In patients with gastrointestinal tumors who developed high-grade lymphopenia, the study compared the immunological effects of photon radiation therapy with those of proton radiation therapy. The 15 to 25 patients in the cohort had gastrointestinal tumors, were treated with either photon or proton therapy, and subsequently developed lymphopenia. The goal of the study was to characterize the differences between the two radiation modalities in how they affect the immune system.

Receptors were amplified or captured by the immunoSEQ multiplex PCR assay. T cell repertoires were profiled with deep sequencing of rearranged TCR beta loci together with multiparametric flow cytometry. TCRdb mirrors the immuneACCESS table, restricted to in-frame sequences. Some clones are absent from its copies; in checked studies, under half trace to an unresolved V gene, and the reason for the others is unknown. The sample contains 40,000 or so clones, about 85% of them found a single time. Of the sample, around 2.2% is held by the ten largest clones. Summary of the overall study and its limitations: Among patients across the cohort who died, overall survival time showed an inverse correlation with a larger post-nadir drop in TCR diversity. The survival association was examined only in patients who died, and the authors described better survival with proton therapy as a possibility, not as a demonstrated result. Once the lymphocyte count had reached its nadir, the repertoires of photon-treated patients showed oligoclonal expansion, particularly of CD8+ Temra cells, and this expansion drove the decline in diversity. During treatment, patients who received photon therapy lost naive T cells and TCR diversity and gained effector/memory populations, whereas patients who received proton therapy remained relatively stable.

Based on the germline V gene, the CDR1 and CDR2 sequences are SGHTA and FQGNSA. Its CDR3 holds 15 amino acids, cysteine through phenylalanine. CDR3 DNA is the only sequence kept; it has 45 bases, read in frame from the first base. Relative to germline, V is 1 base shorter and J is 6 bases shorter, with 12 bases between their ends. This TCR came from a man aged 40-50 years with gastric cancer. Sequencing was performed on peripheral blood, taken from a patient treated with photon-based radiotherapy. This receptor chain uses TRBV7-2 and TRBJ1-4; possibly the D gene is TRBD1, per 5 matching bases. The CDR3 sequence is CASSLGDGRDEKLFF. At the DNA level, the sequence is TGTGCCAGCAGCTTAGGGGACGGACGAGATGAAAAACTGTTTTTT.